The rows below give T cell receptor beta chains drawn from one sample of a study of cytomegalovirus exposure and HLA in healthy donors. TCRdb's table, derived via immunoSEQ multiplex PCR, lists solely in-frame clones and lacks some. Of 70,000 to 100,000 clones in the sample, approximately 61% are singletons; the top ten hold around 7%. The sample was PBMCs. These receptors were taken from a woman between 50 and 59 years old in good health and CMV-seropositive. CDR3s include the opening cysteine and the closing phenylalanine or tryptophan. The order of the fields is D gene, V gene, CDR3 length, clone size, J gene, CDR3 DNA, CDR3 protein. D genes are given only for firm matches. Clone size, where shown, is once, few, many, or a class for clones that have expanded.

d_call: TRBD1; v_call: TRBV6-4; cdr3_length: 13; clone_size: .; j_call: TRBJ1-6; cdr3_nt: TGTGCCACCCGGGACAGGGTCAATTCACCCCTCCACTTT; cdr3_aa: CATRDRVNSPLHF
d_call: .; v_call: TRBV7-9; cdr3_length: 13; clone_size: .; j_call: TRBJ1-1; cdr3_nt: TGTGCCAGCAGCTCGGAGACGGGTGCTGAAGCTTTCTTT; cdr3_aa: CASSSETGAEAFF
d_call: .; v_call: TRBV2; cdr3_length: 16; clone_size: .; j_call: TRBJ2-1; cdr3_nt: TGTGCCAGCACCGGAGACGGGATGGTTCTCGGGAATGAGCAGTTCTTC; cdr3_aa: CASTGDGMVLGNEQFF
d_call: .; v_call: TRBV7-9; cdr3_length: 15; clone_size: .; j_call: TRBJ2-2; cdr3_nt: TGTGCCAGCAGCTTGGCAGGGGGGACCACCGGGGAGCTGTTTTTT; cdr3_aa: CASSLAGGTTGELFF
d_call: .; v_call: TRBV2; cdr3_length: 11; clone_size: .; j_call: TRBJ2-4; cdr3_nt: TGTGCCAGCAGTGAGCCGGGCATTCAGTACTTC; cdr3_aa: CASSEPGIQYF
d_call: .; v_call: TRBV4-1; cdr3_length: 15; clone_size: .; j_call: TRBJ2-4; cdr3_nt: TGCGCCAGCAGCCAAGATGGCAGCCGGGGAAACATTCAGTACTTC; cdr3_aa: CASSQDGSRGNIQYF
d_call: .; v_call: TRBV29-1; cdr3_length: 13; clone_size: .; j_call: TRBJ1-2; cdr3_nt: TGCAGCGTTGAATTCAGTCAAGCGGGCGGCTACACCTTC; cdr3_aa: CSVEFSQAGGYTF
d_call: .; v_call: TRBV28; cdr3_length: 15; clone_size: .; j_call: TRBJ1-6; cdr3_nt: TGTGCCAGCAGTTTTCGGGGGGCCGAAAATTCACCCCTCCACTTT; cdr3_aa: CASSFRGAENSPLHF
d_call: TRBD1; v_call: TRBV5-1; cdr3_length: 15; clone_size: .; j_call: TRBJ2-2; cdr3_nt: TGCGCCAGCAGCAGGGACAGGGGAAACACCGGGGAGCTGTTTTTT; cdr3_aa: CASSRDRGNTGELFF
d_call: TRBD1; v_call: TRBV5-4; cdr3_length: 15; clone_size: .; j_call: TRBJ1-4; cdr3_nt: TGTGCCAGCAGCCCGGGACAGGGAAGGGTTGAAAAACTGTTTTTT; cdr3_aa: CASSPGQGRVEKLFF
d_call: TRBD1; v_call: TRBV7-9; cdr3_length: 14; clone_size: .; j_call: TRBJ1-5; cdr3_nt: TGTGCCAGCAGCCCCGGACAGGAAAGTCAGCCCCAGCATTTT; cdr3_aa: CASSPGQESQPQHF
d_call: .; v_call: TRBV5-1; cdr3_length: 14; clone_size: once; j_call: TRBJ1-1; cdr3_nt: TGCGCCAGCAGCCCGAACGGAGCCATCTATCCAGCTTTCTTT; cdr3_aa: CASSPNGAIYPAFF
d_call: .; v_call: TRBV11-2; cdr3_length: 16; clone_size: .; j_call: TRBJ1-3; cdr3_nt: TGTGCCAGCAGCTTAGGTCTCGGGGTTTCCGGAAACACCATATATTTT; cdr3_aa: CASSLGLGVSGNTIYF
d_call: .; v_call: TRBV4-1; cdr3_length: 17; clone_size: .; j_call: TRBJ2-2; cdr3_nt: TGCGCCAGCAGCCAAGAAAAGAAAACCGGGTCTTCGGGGGAGCTGTTTTTT; cdr3_aa: CASSQEKKTGSSGELFF
d_call: .; v_call: TRBV10-3; cdr3_length: 15; clone_size: few; j_call: TRBJ2-2; cdr3_nt: TGTGCCATCTCACCGGGACAAACGAACACCGGGGAGCTGTTTTTT; cdr3_aa: CAISPGQTNTGELFF
d_call: .; v_call: TRBV19; cdr3_length: 14; clone_size: .; j_call: TRBJ1-2; cdr3_nt: TGTGCCAGTAGTATATGGGCAGCCAACTATGGCTACACCTTC; cdr3_aa: CASSIWAANYGYTF
d_call: TRBD1; v_call: TRBV7-2; cdr3_length: 16; clone_size: .; j_call: TRBJ2-2; cdr3_nt: TGTGCCAGCAGCCCTCCGAGGACAGGGGGCTCCGGGGAGCTGTTTTTT; cdr3_aa: CASSPPRTGGSGELFF
d_call: TRBD2; v_call: TRBV4-2; cdr3_length: 16; clone_size: .; j_call: TRBJ2-1; cdr3_nt: TGTGCCAGCAGCCGCCCAGCGGGGGGTGTTGAGGATGAGCAGTTCTTC; cdr3_aa: CASSRPAGGVEDEQFF
d_call: TRBD1; v_call: TRBV5-1; cdr3_length: 18; clone_size: .; j_call: TRBJ2-6; cdr3_nt: TGCGCCAGCAGCTTGGGGACAGGGGTTTCGTTTGGGGCCAACGTCCTGACTTTC; cdr3_aa: CASSLGTGVSFGANVLTF
d_call: .; v_call: TRBV7-9; cdr3_length: 13; clone_size: .; j_call: TRBJ2-5; cdr3_nt: TGTGCCAGCAGCCCCTACCGGAGAGAGACCCAGTACTTC; cdr3_aa: CASSPYRRETQYF
d_call: .; v_call: TRBV6-5; cdr3_length: 15; clone_size: .; j_call: TRBJ1-5; cdr3_nt: TGTGCCAGCAGTTACTCGAGAAGCGACAATCAGCCCCAGCATTTT; cdr3_aa: CASSYSRSDNQPQHF
d_call: .; v_call: TRBV5-4; cdr3_length: 13; clone_size: .; j_call: TRBJ2-5; cdr3_nt: TGTGCCAGCAGCTTGGGGCAGGAAGAGACCCAGTACTTC; cdr3_aa: CASSLGQEETQYF
d_call: .; v_call: TRBV19; cdr3_length: 14; clone_size: .; j_call: TRBJ2-4; cdr3_nt: TGTGCCAGTAGTCCAGGACTCGTTCGTGACATTCAGTACTTC; cdr3_aa: CASSPGLVRDIQYF
d_call: .; v_call: TRBV10-3; cdr3_length: 16; clone_size: .; j_call: TRBJ2-1; cdr3_nt: TGTGCCATCAGTGAGTCTCTAGCCGGGGGTGGCAATGAGCAGTTCTTC; cdr3_aa: CAISESLAGGGNEQFF
d_call: TRBD1; v_call: TRBV4-1; cdr3_length: 16; clone_size: .; j_call: TRBJ2-1; cdr3_nt: TGCGCCAGCAGCCAAGATAGCAGGGGGTTCTACAATGAGCAGTTCTTC; cdr3_aa: CASSQDSRGFYNEQFF
d_call: .; v_call: TRBV13; cdr3_length: 12; clone_size: .; j_call: TRBJ1-2; cdr3_nt: TGTGCCAGCAGCTTCTCGGACAGAGGCTACACCTTC; cdr3_aa: CASSFSDRGYTF
d_call: TRBD1; v_call: TRBV9; cdr3_length: 16; clone_size: few; j_call: TRBJ1-5; cdr3_nt: TGTGCCAGCAGCGTAGGGGGACAGGGGGCGAATCAGCCCCAGCATTTT; cdr3_aa: CASSVGGQGANQPQHF
d_call: .; v_call: TRBV7-2; cdr3_length: 17; clone_size: few; j_call: TRBJ2-1; cdr3_nt: TGTGCCAGCACCTCTCCAGCTACTAGATATCCCTACAATGAGCAGTTCTTC; cdr3_aa: CASTSPATRYPYNEQFF
d_call: .; v_call: TRBV6-1; cdr3_length: 14; clone_size: medium-sized; j_call: TRBJ1-1; cdr3_nt: TGTGCCAGCAGTGTAGGAGGGACCAACACTGAAGCTTTCTTT; cdr3_aa: CASSVGGTNTEAFF
d_call: TRBD1; v_call: TRBV2; cdr3_length: 13; clone_size: .; j_call: TRBJ2-2; cdr3_nt: TGTGCCAGCAGTCGCCAGGGGGAGGGGGAGCTGTTTTTT; cdr3_aa: CASSRQGEGELFF
d_call: .; v_call: TRBV5-6; cdr3_length: 15; clone_size: .; j_call: TRBJ1-2; cdr3_nt: TGTGCCAGCACCCCCATCACAGAAGCCCTCTATGGCTACACCTTC; cdr3_aa: CASTPITEALYGYTF
d_call: .; v_call: TRBV21-1; cdr3_length: 17; clone_size: .; j_call: TRBJ2-7; cdr3_nt: .; cdr3_aa: CASSKGTWASGSYEQYF
d_call: .; v_call: TRBV7-5; cdr3_length: 17; clone_size: .; j_call: TRBJ2-7; cdr3_nt: TGTGTCAGAAGCCCCCAGGCCCAACGGGGGGCTTCCTACGAGCAGTACTTC; cdr3_aa: CVRSPQAQRGASYEQYF
d_call: .; v_call: TRBV6-6; cdr3_length: 15; clone_size: .; j_call: TRBJ1-1; cdr3_nt: TGTGCCAGCAGCCCCCCCTTCAGGGGCCCTACTGAAGCTTTCTTT; cdr3_aa: CASSPPFRGPTEAFF
d_call: TRBD1; v_call: TRBV6-1; cdr3_length: 13; clone_size: .; j_call: TRBJ2-7; cdr3_nt: TGTGCCAGCAACCCAGGGACAGGCGACGAGCAGTACTTC; cdr3_aa: CASNPGTGDEQYF
d_call: .; v_call: TRBV7-3; cdr3_length: 14; clone_size: once; j_call: TRBJ2-3; cdr3_nt: TGTGCCAGCAGCTTATCGACTAGCACAGATACGCAGTATTTT; cdr3_aa: CASSLSTSTDTQYF
d_call: TRBD2; v_call: TRBV5-1; cdr3_length: 16; clone_size: few; j_call: TRBJ2-5; cdr3_nt: TGCGCCAGCAGCCAACTGACTAGCGGGACTCAAGAGACCCAGTACTTC; cdr3_aa: CASSQLTSGTQETQYF
d_call: .; v_call: TRBV5-1; cdr3_length: 16; clone_size: .; j_call: TRBJ2-2; cdr3_nt: TGCGCCAGCAGCTTGGCAGAGGGTACGAACACCGGGGAGCTGTTTTTT; cdr3_aa: CASSLAEGTNTGELFF
d_call: .; v_call: TRBV29-1; cdr3_length: 12; clone_size: few; j_call: TRBJ2-2; cdr3_nt: TGCAGCGGTCGCGGGGCCAAGGGGGAGCTGTTTTTT; cdr3_aa: CSGRGAKGELFF
d_call: .; v_call: TRBV10-3; cdr3_length: 13; clone_size: .; j_call: TRBJ2-5; cdr3_nt: TGTGCCATAGGACTCGACAGAGGGGGGACCCAGTACTTC; cdr3_aa: CAIGLDRGGTQYF
d_call: TRBD2; v_call: TRBV13; cdr3_length: 15; clone_size: .; j_call: TRBJ2-4; cdr3_nt: TGTGCCAGCAGGAGCGCCGGGAGGGCCAAAAACATTCAGTACTTC; cdr3_aa: CASRSAGRAKNIQYF
d_call: .; v_call: TRBV5-4; cdr3_length: 14; clone_size: .; j_call: TRBJ2-7; cdr3_nt: TGTGCCAGCAGCCCCGTGGCAGGGAGGTACGAGCAGTACTTC; cdr3_aa: CASSPVAGRYEQYF
d_call: .; v_call: TRBV2; cdr3_length: 13; clone_size: .; j_call: TRBJ1-1; cdr3_nt: TGTGCCAGCGTCCGTGCGGGGTACACTGAAGCTTTCTTT; cdr3_aa: CASVRAGYTEAFF
d_call: TRBD1; v_call: TRBV19; cdr3_length: 14; clone_size: .; j_call: TRBJ1-6; cdr3_nt: TGTGCCAGTAATCTGGACAGGGACTCTCCACCCCTCCACTTT; cdr3_aa: CASNLDRDSPPLHF
d_call: .; v_call: TRBV6-1; cdr3_length: 13; clone_size: few; j_call: TRBJ1-1; cdr3_nt: TGTGCCAGCAGGCCGACGGGGGACTCTGAAGCTTTCTTT; cdr3_aa: CASRPTGDSEAFF
d_call: .; v_call: TRBV6-4; cdr3_length: 11; clone_size: .; j_call: TRBJ2-7; cdr3_nt: TGTGCCAGCATGTCAGACTACGAGCAGTACTTC; cdr3_aa: CASMSDYEQYF
d_call: TRBD1; v_call: TRBV2; cdr3_length: 16; clone_size: .; j_call: TRBJ2-3; cdr3_nt: TGTGCGAGCGGACAGGGGGTATGGATAAGCACAGATACGCAGTATTTT; cdr3_aa: CASGQGVWISTDTQYF
d_call: TRBD1; v_call: TRBV11-3; cdr3_length: 16; clone_size: few; j_call: TRBJ2-3; cdr3_nt: TGTGCCAGCAGCCGTAGTATAGACAGGGGTTGGGATACGCAGTATTTT; cdr3_aa: CASSRSIDRGWDTQYF
d_call: .; v_call: TRBV28; cdr3_length: 17; clone_size: few; j_call: TRBJ2-6; cdr3_nt: TGTGCCAGCAGTTTATCAGGGTCCCGCTCTGGGGCCAACGTCCTGACTTTC; cdr3_aa: CASSLSGSRSGANVLTF
d_call: TRBD1; v_call: TRBV29-1; cdr3_length: 15; clone_size: .; j_call: TRBJ1-2; cdr3_nt: TGCAGCGTTGATCGGGACAGTGAAGGCAGTCATGGCTACACCTTC; cdr3_aa: CSVDRDSEGSHGYTF
d_call: TRBD1; v_call: TRBV7-9; cdr3_length: 14; clone_size: once; j_call: TRBJ1-4; cdr3_nt: TGTTCCAGCAGCTTAGGACAGGGTAATGAAAAACTGTTTTTT; cdr3_aa: CSSSLGQGNEKLFF
d_call: .; v_call: TRBV2; cdr3_length: 12; clone_size: .; j_call: TRBJ1-6; cdr3_nt: TGTGCCAGCAGTGTTAACCTATCACCCCTCCACTTT; cdr3_aa: CASSVNLSPLHF
d_call: .; v_call: TRBV5-1; cdr3_length: 12; clone_size: .; j_call: TRBJ1-1; cdr3_nt: TGCGCCAGCAGCCCGAGTAGCACTGAAGCTTTCTTT; cdr3_aa: CASSPSSTEAFF
d_call: TRBD1; v_call: TRBV9; cdr3_length: 16; clone_size: .; j_call: TRBJ1-4; cdr3_nt: TGTGCCAGCAGCGCCGACAGGGAAGGGCTGGGGGAAAAACTGTTTTTT; cdr3_aa: CASSADREGLGEKLFF
d_call: .; v_call: TRBV2; cdr3_length: 15; clone_size: few; j_call: TRBJ1-2; cdr3_nt: TGTGCCAGCAGTGAAGCTGCGACAGGAAGGGGTGGCTACACCTTC; cdr3_aa: CASSEAATGRGGYTF
d_call: .; v_call: TRBV6-5; cdr3_length: 13; clone_size: once; j_call: TRBJ1-2; cdr3_nt: TGTGCCAGCAAATTGGGTCTGGGCAATGGCTACACCTTC; cdr3_aa: CASKLGLGNGYTF
d_call: TRBD1; v_call: TRBV11-2; cdr3_length: 19; clone_size: .; j_call: TRBJ1-6; cdr3_nt: TGTGCCAGCAGCTTACTAAACCGGGACAGTAGATGGTCCGATTCACCCCTCCACTTT; cdr3_aa: CASSLLNRDSRWSDSPLHF